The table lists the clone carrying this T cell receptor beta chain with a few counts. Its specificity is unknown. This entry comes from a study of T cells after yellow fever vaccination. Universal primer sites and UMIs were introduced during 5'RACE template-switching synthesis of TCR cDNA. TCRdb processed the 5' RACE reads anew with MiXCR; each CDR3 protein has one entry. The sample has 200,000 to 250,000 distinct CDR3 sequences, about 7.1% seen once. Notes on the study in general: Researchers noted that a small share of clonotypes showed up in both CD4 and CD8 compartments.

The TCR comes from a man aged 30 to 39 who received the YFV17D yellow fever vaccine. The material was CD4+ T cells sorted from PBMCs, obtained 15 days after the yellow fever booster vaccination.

In nucleotides, the CDR3 is TGTGCCAGCAGCTTAGCGATCTACGAGCAGTACTTC. It specifies CASSLAIYEQYF. The chain has TRBV7-8 and TRBJ2-7, with unresolved D. The CDR3 contains 12 residues. In germline, CDR1 is SGHVS, CDR2 FQNEAQ. Trimming shortened V by 0 bases and J by 3 bases, and 3 bases separated the two germline ends.